This T cell receptor beta chain came from a study of T cell responses to AZD1222 COVID-19 vaccine. TCRdb keeps only in-frame clones here, not all; method: immunoSEQ multiplex PCR. The table lists some 39,000 clones, 90% of them singletons. The source is an adult who received the AZD1222 COVID-19 vaccine. This specimen consisted of peripheral blood, obtained 28 days after the second AZD1222 dose.

The CDR3 sequence is CASSVATGGYEQYF. CDR3 nucleotides: TGTGCCAGCAGCGTAGCGACGGGGGGCTACGAGCAGTACTTC. The gene calls are TRBV9 and TRBJ2-7; 7 nucleotides align to TRBD2. After removal of 0 bases from V and 3 bases from J, the junction contained 3 bases not matched to a gene. Germline V gives CDR1 SGDLS, CDR2 YYNGEE. The CDR3 is made up of 14 amino acids.